This TCR beta chain comes out of a study of blood T cell repertoires in COVID-19. Study at large: The origin of the acute and convalescent COVID-19 samples was the United States, Italy and Spain. PBMCs, B-cell-depleted T cells, or T cells were the source of the cDNA or gDNA that made up the material.

The CDR3 runs 15 residues. V shed 3 bases and J 1 base; nucleotides not matched to a gene: 2. Germline lookup yields CDR1 KGHSH and CDR2 LQKENI. Authors' processing steps: Amplified reference gene primers provided the basis for estimating nucleated cell counts. Method: immunoSEQ multiplex PCR; TCRdb's copy keeps in-frame clones and lacks some. That table is the source of V, J and clone size, and D and trimming were worked out from the DNA. This table has approximately 350,000 clones, about 89% appearing once. The receptor was isolated from a man in his forties with acute or convalescent COVID-19. The J gene is TRBJ2-1, the V gene TRBV18, with 8 nucleotides matching TRBD2. Sequences were obtained from peripheral blood. CDR3 residues: CASSPGGGSYNEQFF. The CDR3 coding sequence is TGTGCCAGCTCACCGGGCGGGGGGTCCTACAATGAGCAGTTCTTC.